This TCR beta chain came from a study of T cell responses to AZD1222 COVID-19 vaccine. Broader study findings: At baseline, seropositivity was found in only a handful of AZD1222 recipients. The donors showed a predominance of white British ancestry and of females, with possible underestimation of clonal diversity.

Points on this clone: Its antigen is undetermined.

This table comes from immunoSEQ multiplex PCR, and its TCRdb copy is limited to in-frame clones, with some not included. The profile shows some 56,000 clones, about 88% of them singletons. V gave up 2 bases and J gave up 9 bases; unmatched junction bases: 0. CDR3 length equals 11 residues. CDR1 DFQATT and CDR2 SNEGSKA come from the germline V gene (reference sequence). This receptor was identified in an adult who received the AZD1222 COVID-19 vaccine. The V call is TRBV20-1, the J call TRBJ2-1, with TRBD2 identical over 8 bases. The sample was peripheral blood, taken 28 days after the second AZD1222 dose. In DNA, the CDR3 is TGCAGTGCTAGAACTAGCGGTGAGCAGTTCTTC. Translated: CSARTSGEQFF.